The T cell receptor beta chain described here comes from a study of blood T cells in healthy people across ages. General study results and limits: Higher diversity, along with more naive CD4+ cells, distinguished long-lived donors from aged donors. Observed TCR beta diversity per million T cells went down as age went up. This fall followed a roughly linear course with age. A conclusive naive versus antigen-experienced comparison was prevented by the unsorted PBMCs.

Comment on this clonotype: Its antigen is currently unknown.

Using a J-beta primer mix together with a sample-barcoded 5' primer, a second PCR was run for about 6 to 12 cycles. A template-switch adaptor containing 12 random nucleotides labeled each cDNA molecule. One entry per CDR3 protein results from TCRdb running MiXCR on the 5' RACE reads. The repertoire includes about 640,000 distinct CDR3 sequences, about 53% of them detected once, and more than 35% sits in the top ten. The V end was cut by 0 bases, the J end by 0 bases, with 9 bases between. The CDR3 totals 15 residues. The V gene's germline CDR1 is LNHNV and CDR2 YYDKDF (reference sequence). This TCR was sampled from a man in his fifties or sixties in good health. The chain couples TRBV15 to TRBJ2-7; no reliable D call. Input material: blood. CDR3 in DNA: TGTGCCACCAGCAGAGATGAAGACCTCTCCTACGAGCAGTACTTC. Its translation: CATSRDEDLSYEQYF.